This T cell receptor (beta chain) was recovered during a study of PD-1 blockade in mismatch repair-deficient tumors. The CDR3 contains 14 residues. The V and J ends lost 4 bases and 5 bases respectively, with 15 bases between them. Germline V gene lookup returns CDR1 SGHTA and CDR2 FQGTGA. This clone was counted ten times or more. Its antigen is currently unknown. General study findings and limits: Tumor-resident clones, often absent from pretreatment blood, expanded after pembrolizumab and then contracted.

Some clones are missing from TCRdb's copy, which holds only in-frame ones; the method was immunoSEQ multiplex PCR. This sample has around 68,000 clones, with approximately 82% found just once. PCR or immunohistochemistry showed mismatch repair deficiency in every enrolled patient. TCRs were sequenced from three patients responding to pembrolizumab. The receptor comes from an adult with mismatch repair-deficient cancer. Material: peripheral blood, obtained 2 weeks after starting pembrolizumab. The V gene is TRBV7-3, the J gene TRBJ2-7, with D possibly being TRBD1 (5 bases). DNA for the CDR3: TGTGCCAGCAGCTCCCAGGGTCCCCCAGACGAGCAGTACTTC. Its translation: CASSSQGPPDEQYF. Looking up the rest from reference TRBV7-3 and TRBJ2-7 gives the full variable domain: GAGVSQTPSNKVTEKGKYVELRCDPISGHTALYWYRQSLGQGPEFLIYFQGTGAADDSGLPNDRFFAVRPEGSVSTLKIQRTERGDSAVYLCASSSQGPPDEQYFGPGTRLTVT.